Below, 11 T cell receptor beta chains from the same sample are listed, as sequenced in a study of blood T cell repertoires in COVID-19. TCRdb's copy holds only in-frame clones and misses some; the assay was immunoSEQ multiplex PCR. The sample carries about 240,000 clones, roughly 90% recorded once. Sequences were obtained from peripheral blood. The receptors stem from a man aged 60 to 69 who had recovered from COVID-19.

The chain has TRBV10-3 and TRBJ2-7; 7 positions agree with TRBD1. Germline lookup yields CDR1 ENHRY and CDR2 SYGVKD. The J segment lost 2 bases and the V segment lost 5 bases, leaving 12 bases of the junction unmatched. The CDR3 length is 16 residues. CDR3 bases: TGTGCCATCAGTCCTCAAGGGGACAGTCTCGCCTACGAGCAGTACTTC. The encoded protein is CAISPQGDSLAYEQYF.

Here the CDR3 reads CASSFAGGKETQYF. The CDR3 nucleotides are TGCGCCAGCAGCTTTGCAGGGGGAAAAGAGACCCAGTACTTC. V usage is TRBV5-1 and J usage is TRBJ2-5; 7 bases map to TRBD1. Losses at the gene ends were 2 bases for V and 3 bases for J; bases not matched to a gene: 4. Germline CDR1 reads SGHRS; CDR2 reads YFSETQ. The CDR3 loop spans 14 amino acids.

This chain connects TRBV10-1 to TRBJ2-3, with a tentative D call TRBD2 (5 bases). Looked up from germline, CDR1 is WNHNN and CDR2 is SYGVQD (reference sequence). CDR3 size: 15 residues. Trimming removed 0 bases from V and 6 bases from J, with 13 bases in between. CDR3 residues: CASSESYGSGDTQYF. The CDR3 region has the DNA TGCGCCAGCAGTGAGTCTTACGGTTCGGGGGATACGCAGTATTTT.

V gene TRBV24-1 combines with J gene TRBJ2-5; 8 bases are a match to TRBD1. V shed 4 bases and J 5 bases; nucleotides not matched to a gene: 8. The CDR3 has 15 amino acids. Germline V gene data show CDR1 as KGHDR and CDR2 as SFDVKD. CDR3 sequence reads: CATSDPGGPGETQYF. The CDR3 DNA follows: TGTGCCACCAGTGACCCAGGGGGCCCAGGGGAGACCCAGTACTTC.

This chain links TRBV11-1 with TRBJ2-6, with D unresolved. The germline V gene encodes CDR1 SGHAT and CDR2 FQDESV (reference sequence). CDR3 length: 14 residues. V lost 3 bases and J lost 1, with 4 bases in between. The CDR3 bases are TGTGCCAGCAGCTTCCGTTCTGGGGCCAACGTCCTGACTTTC. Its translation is CASSFRSGANVLTF.

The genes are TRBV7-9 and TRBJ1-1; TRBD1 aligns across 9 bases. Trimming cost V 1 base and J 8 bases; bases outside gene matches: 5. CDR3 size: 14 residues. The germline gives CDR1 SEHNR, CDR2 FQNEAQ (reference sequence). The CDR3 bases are TGTGCCAGCAGCTTAGGGGGGACAGGGACCGAAGCTTTCTTT. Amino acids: CASSLGGTGTEAFF.

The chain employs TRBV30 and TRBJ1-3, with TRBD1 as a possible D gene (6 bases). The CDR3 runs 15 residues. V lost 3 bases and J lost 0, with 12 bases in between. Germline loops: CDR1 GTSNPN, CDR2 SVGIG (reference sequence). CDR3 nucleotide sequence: TGTGCCTGGAGGGGTCAGGGGAACTCTGGAAACACCATATATTTT. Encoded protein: CAWRGQGNSGNTIYF. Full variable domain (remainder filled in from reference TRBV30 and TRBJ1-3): SQTIHQWPATLVQPVGSPLSLECTVEGTSNPNLYWYRQAAGRGLQLLFYSVGIGQISSEVPQNLSASRPQDRQFILSSKKLLLSDSGFYLCAWRGQGNSGNTIYFGEGSWLTVV.

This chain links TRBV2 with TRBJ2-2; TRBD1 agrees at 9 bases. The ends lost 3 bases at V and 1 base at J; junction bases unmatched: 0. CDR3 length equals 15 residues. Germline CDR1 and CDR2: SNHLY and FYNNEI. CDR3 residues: CASSEGQGNTGELFF. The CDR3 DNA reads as TGTGCCAGCAGTGAGGGACAGGGGAACACCGGGGAGCTGTTTTTT.

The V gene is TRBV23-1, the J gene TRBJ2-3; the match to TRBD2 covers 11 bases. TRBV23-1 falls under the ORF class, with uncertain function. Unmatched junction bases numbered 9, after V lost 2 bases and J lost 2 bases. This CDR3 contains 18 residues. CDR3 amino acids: CASSQLAGGRLLTDTQYF. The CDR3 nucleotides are TGCGCCAGCAGTCAACTAGCGGGGGGTCGACTTCTCACAGATACGCAGTATTTT.

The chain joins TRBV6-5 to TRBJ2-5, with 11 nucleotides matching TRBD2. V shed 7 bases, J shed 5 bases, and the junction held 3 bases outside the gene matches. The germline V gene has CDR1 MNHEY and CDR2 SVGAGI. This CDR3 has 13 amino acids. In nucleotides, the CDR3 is TGTGCCAGCACAAGGACTAGCGGGGAGACCCAGTACTTC. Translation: CASTRTSGETQYF.

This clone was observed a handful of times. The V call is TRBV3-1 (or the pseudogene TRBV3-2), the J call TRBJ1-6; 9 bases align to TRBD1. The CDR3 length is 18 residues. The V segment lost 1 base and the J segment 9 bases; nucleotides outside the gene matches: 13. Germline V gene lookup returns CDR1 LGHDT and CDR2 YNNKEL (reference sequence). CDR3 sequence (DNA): TGTGCCAGCAGCCAAGTACGGGGAAACAGGGGGCTGGGTTCACCCCTCCACTTT. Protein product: CASSQVRGNRGLGSPLHF.